A single sample is the source of the 2 T cell receptor beta chains below, sequenced in a study of blood T cell repertoires in COVID-19. The method was immunoSEQ multiplex PCR; TCRdb's version includes in-frame clones alone and lacks a portion of them. The sample contains roughly 120,000 clones, 82% of which appear only once. Input material: peripheral blood. The origin of the receptors is an older man with active or convalescent COVID-19.

V is TRBV30 and J is TRBJ1-3; D not certain. With 0 bases removed from V and 4 bases from J, the gap between germline ends came to 7 bases. The CDR3 length is 13 residues. Germline CDR1 GTSNPN, CDR2 SVGIG (reference sequence). The CDR3 sequence is CAWSVDTGNTIYF. The CDR3 bases are TGTGCCTGGAGTGTAGATACAGGAAACACCATATATTTT.

The chain uses TRBV5-1 and TRBJ1-6; 9 bases align to TRBD1. This CDR3 contains 14 residues. J was trimmed by 7 bases and V by 3 bases; bases with no gene match: 2. Looked up from germline, CDR1 is SGHRS and CDR2 is YFSETQ. For the CDR3, the DNA is TGCGCCAGCAGCTCCGACAGGGGGAATTCACCCCTCCACTTT. This gives the protein CASSSDRGNSPLHF.